This T cell receptor beta chain was identified during a study of T-cell memory formation after mild COVID-19. Across the study: Each donor largely had its own TCR clusters.

This CDR3 spans 13 amino acids. The germline V gene has CDR1 SQVTM and CDR2 ANQGSEA. V lost 7 bases to trimming and J lost 4 bases, with 16 bases between them. TCR alpha and TCR beta cDNA libraries with sample barcodes and UMIs came from 5'RACE using constant-segment primers. MiXCR was run by TCRdb on the 5' RACE reads, yielding one entry per CDR3 protein. The top ten hold 7.5% to 9.5% of the sample, which has 350,000 to 500,000 distinct CDR3 sequences, 20% seen once. V and J are TRBV29-1 and TRBJ1-1; maybe TRBD1 (5 bases). The sequence was collected from an adult woman who had mild COVID-19 (a few samples of this study predate the infection). Cell type and time point are not known. Specimen: PBMCs or a T cell subset sorted from them (not recorded which). The chain's CDR3 is CSAKRGIGTEAFF. Written as DNA, the CDR3 is TGCAGCGCCAAGAGGGGTATAGGCACTGAAGCTTTCTTT.